What follows describes a single TCR beta chain. This clonotype has only a few counts. Its antigen remains unidentified. No base-level quality is on record; no much larger clone is a single base apart. The treatment or condition label, as the study defines it: in vitro stimulation with specific CMV peptide epitopes to enrich CMV-specific T cells. The sample is drawn from a study of T cell repertoires in cytomegalovirus infection (dated by TCRdb to between 2018 and 2020). Study-wide context: Recently identified HLA-C-restricted CMV epitopes, whose presentation resists viral immunomodulation, were targeted by peptide stimulations together with well-studied HLA-B-restricted epitopes. Donor HLA type was relevant to the analysis, as public TCR beta signatures indicated carriage of CMV infection together with the matching HLA type.

What the research found in general, with its limitations: Carriers of CMV infection plus the relevant HLA type were discriminated by the cumulative frequency of public TCR beta family members in the study cohort and in an independent roughly 400-donor cohort. In the ex vivo response, HLA-C-restricted CMV-specific TCR beta clonotypes were dominant, and in two of eight donors the single most frequent clonotype came from this HLA-C-restricted group.

Data came from an Illumina HiSeq 1500. TCRdb trimmed public reads at Q25 via fastp, called clones via MiXCR and kept in-frame beta chains. Here each entry gathers all rows of one CDR3 protein and keeps the most common genes and DNA. This sample has around 340,000 distinct CDR3 sequences in its table, and roughly 29% of those were observed once. The ten most abundant clones make up roughly 20% of the sample. This TCR came from a human donor in good health (CMV status not recorded). Some clones in this sample may be carry-over from other donors' samples. The sequencing here drew on cultured PBMCs, taken from culture after CMV antigen stimulation.

In nucleotides, the sequence is TGTGCCAGCAGCTTGGTGGGGTCTTCTGGCAATGAGCAGTTCTTC. This is translated as CASSLVGSSGNEQFF. The chain joins TRBV5-4 to TRBJ2-1, with no reliable assignment of the D segment. V and J are truncated by 0 bases and 6 bases respectively, leaving an intervening sequence of 13 bases. The germline V gene (reference sequence) yields SGHNT for CDR1 and YYREEE for CDR2. The cysteine opens and the phenylalanine closes a CDR3 of 15 amino acids. The sequence is cut down to CDR3 DNA, 45 bases in frame from base 1.